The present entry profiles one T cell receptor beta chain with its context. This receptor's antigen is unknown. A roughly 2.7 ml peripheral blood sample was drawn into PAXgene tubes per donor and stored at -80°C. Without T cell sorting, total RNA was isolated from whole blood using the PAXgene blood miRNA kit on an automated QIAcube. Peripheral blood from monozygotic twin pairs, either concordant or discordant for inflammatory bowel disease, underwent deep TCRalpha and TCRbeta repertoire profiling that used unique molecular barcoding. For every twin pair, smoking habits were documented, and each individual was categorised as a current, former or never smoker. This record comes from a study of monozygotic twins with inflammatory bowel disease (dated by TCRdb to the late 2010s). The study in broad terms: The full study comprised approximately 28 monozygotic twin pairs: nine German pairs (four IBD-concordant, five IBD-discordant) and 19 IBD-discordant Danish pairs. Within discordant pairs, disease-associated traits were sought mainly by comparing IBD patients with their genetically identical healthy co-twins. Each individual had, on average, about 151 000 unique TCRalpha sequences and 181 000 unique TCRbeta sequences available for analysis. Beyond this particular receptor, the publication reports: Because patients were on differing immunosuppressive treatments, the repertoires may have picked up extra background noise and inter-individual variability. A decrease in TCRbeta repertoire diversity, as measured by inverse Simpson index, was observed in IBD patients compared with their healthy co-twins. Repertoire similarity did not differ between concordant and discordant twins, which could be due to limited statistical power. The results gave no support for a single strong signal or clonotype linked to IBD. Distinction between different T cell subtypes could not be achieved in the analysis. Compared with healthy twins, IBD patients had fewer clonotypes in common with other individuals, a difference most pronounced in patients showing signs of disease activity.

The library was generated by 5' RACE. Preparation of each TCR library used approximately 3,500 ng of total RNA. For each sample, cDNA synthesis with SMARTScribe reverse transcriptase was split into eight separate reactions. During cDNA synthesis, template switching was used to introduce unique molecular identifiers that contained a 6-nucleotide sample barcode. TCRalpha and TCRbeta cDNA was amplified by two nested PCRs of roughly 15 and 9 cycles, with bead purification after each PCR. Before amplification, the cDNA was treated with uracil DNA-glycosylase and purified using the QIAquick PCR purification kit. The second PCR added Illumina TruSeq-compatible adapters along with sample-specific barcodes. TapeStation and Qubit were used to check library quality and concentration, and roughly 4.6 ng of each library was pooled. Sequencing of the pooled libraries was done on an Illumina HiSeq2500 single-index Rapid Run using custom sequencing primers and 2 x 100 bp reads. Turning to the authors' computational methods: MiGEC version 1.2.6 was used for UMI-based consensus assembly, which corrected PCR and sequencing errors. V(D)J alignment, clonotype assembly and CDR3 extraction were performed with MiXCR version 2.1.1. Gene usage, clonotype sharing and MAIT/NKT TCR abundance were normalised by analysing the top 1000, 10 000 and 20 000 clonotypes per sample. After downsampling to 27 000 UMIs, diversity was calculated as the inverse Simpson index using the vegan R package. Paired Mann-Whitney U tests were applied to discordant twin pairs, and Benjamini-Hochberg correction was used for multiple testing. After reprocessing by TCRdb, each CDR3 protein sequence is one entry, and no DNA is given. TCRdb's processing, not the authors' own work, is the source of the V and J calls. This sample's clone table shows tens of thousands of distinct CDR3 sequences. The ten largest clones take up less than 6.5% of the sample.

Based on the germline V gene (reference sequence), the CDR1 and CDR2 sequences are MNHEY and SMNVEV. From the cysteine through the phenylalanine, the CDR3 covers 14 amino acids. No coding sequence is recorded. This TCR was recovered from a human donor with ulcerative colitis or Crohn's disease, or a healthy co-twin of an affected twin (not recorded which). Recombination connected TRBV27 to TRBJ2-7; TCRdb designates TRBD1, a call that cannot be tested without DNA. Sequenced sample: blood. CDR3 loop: CASRYGTGVHEQYF.